Listed below are T cell receptor beta chains from one sample, sequenced in a study of OX40 agonist ivuxolimab in advanced cancers. TCRdb's copy holds only in-frame clones and misses some; the assay was immunoSEQ multiplex PCR. The table has about 43,000 clones, 80% seen once; the top ten hold 4% to 5%. The sequencing used CD4+ or CD8+ T cells sorted from blood, collected in a trial of the OX40 agonist ivuxolimab. These TCRs come from an adult with an advanced solid tumor such as melanoma, head and neck, liver or kidney cancer. Both conserved end residues are part of each CDR3. The D gene is left open where the match is weak. A row's size may be missing; if present it is once, few, many or a size class.

d_call: TRBD1
clone_size: NA
v_call: TRBV27
j_call: TRBJ1-5
cdr3_nt: TGTGCCAGCAGTGGAGGGACAGGGTTTAATCAGCCCCAGCATTTT
cdr3_aa: CASSGGTGFNQPQHF

d_call: NA
clone_size: NA
v_call: TRBV7-9
j_call: TRBJ1-1
cdr3_nt: TGTGCCAGCAGTCAAGCAGGAACCGAAGCTTTCTTT
cdr3_aa: CASSQAGTEAFF

d_call: NA
clone_size: once
v_call: TRBV9
j_call: TRBJ1-3
cdr3_nt: TGTGCCAGCAGCGTAGGAAGCGGAAACACCATATATTTT
cdr3_aa: CASSVGSGNTIYF

d_call: NA
clone_size: NA
v_call: TRBV7-8
j_call: TRBJ1-1
cdr3_nt: TGTGCCAGCAGCCCGCGTTGGACCGTCACTGAAGCTTTCTTT
cdr3_aa: CASSPRWTVTEAFF

d_call: NA
clone_size: NA
v_call: TRBV30
j_call: TRBJ1-3
cdr3_nt: TGTGCCTGGAGTATGGGTGGCTCTGGAAACACCATATATTTT
cdr3_aa: CAWSMGGSGNTIYF

d_call: NA
clone_size: NA
v_call: TRBV9
j_call: TRBJ1-2
cdr3_nt: TGTGCCAGCAGCGCAAAGCTTCAGGGCCCGGGCTACACCTTC
cdr3_aa: CASSAKLQGPGYTF

d_call: NA
clone_size: NA
v_call: TRBV11-3
j_call: TRBJ2-1
cdr3_nt: TGTGCCAGCAGCCTCGACTCGAGCTCCTACAATGAGCAGTTCTTC
cdr3_aa: CASSLDSSSYNEQFF

d_call: NA
clone_size: NA
v_call: TRBV4-3
j_call: TRBJ2-7
cdr3_nt: TGCGCCAGCAGCCAAGATTTGAGCCGGACCTACGAGCAGTACTTC
cdr3_aa: CASSQDLSRTYEQYF

d_call: NA
clone_size: NA
v_call: TRBV7-9
j_call: TRBJ2-7
cdr3_nt: TGTGCCAGCAGCTTAGAGAGGGGGGTCTGGGGGGCCCCCTACGAGCAGTACTTC
cdr3_aa: CASSLERGVWGAPYEQYF

d_call: NA
clone_size: NA
v_call: TRBV7-9
j_call: TRBJ2-2
cdr3_nt: TGTGCCAGCAGCGCAGAAAGATCAACCGGGGAGCTGTTTTTT
cdr3_aa: CASSAERSTGELFF

d_call: TRBD1
clone_size: NA
v_call: TRBV10-2
j_call: TRBJ1-5
cdr3_nt: TGCGCCAGCGGGGGGACAGGGCGGAATAGCAATCAGCCCCAGCATTTT
cdr3_aa: CASGGTGRNSNQPQHF

d_call: NA
clone_size: NA
v_call: TRBV7-2
j_call: TRBJ1-4
cdr3_nt: TGTGCCAGCAGCTTTGGAACGGGGGTTAAGGAAAAACTGTTTTTT
cdr3_aa: CASSFGTGVKEKLFF

d_call: TRBD1
clone_size: NA
v_call: TRBV7-2
j_call: TRBJ2-1
cdr3_nt: TGTGCCAGCAGCTTGAGACAGGGTCCTGAGCAGTTCTTC
cdr3_aa: CASSLRQGPEQFF

d_call: TRBD1
clone_size: NA
v_call: TRBV6-1
j_call: TRBJ2-4
cdr3_nt: TGTGCCAGCAGTGACAGACTTGAACGGGACAGGGGGAAGTACTTC
cdr3_aa: CASSDRLERDRGKYF

d_call: NA
clone_size: NA
v_call: TRBV21-1
j_call: TRBJ2-1
cdr3_nt: TGTGCCAGCAGCCCGCTGAACGCGGGAAATGAGCAGTTCTTC
cdr3_aa: CASSPLNAGNEQFF

d_call: NA
clone_size: once
v_call: TRBV5-1
j_call: TRBJ2-6
cdr3_nt: TGCGCCAGCAGCCAGGACACTAACTCTGGGGCCAACGTCCTGACTTTC
cdr3_aa: CASSQDTNSGANVLTF

d_call: NA
clone_size: few
v_call: TRBV7-7
j_call: TRBJ2-7
cdr3_nt: TGTGCTAGCAGCCCTAGCGAGTCGAGGGCCTTCTACGAGCAGTACTTC
cdr3_aa: CASSPSESRAFYEQYF

d_call: TRBD2
clone_size: NA
v_call: TRBV5-6
j_call: TRBJ2-3
cdr3_nt: TGTGCCAGCAGCTGGGGGGAGGGGTACACGCAGTATTTT
cdr3_aa: CASSWGEGYTQYF

d_call: NA
clone_size: few
v_call: TRBV9
j_call: TRBJ1-3
cdr3_nt: TGTGCCAGCAGCGCAGATGTGGGACCTAGCTCTGGAAACACCATATATTTT
cdr3_aa: CASSADVGPSSGNTIYF

d_call: TRBD1
clone_size: NA
v_call: TRBV28
j_call: TRBJ2-7
cdr3_nt: TGTGCCAGCAGCCTCCTATCGGGACAGGGAACCTACGAGCAGTACTTC
cdr3_aa: CASSLLSGQGTYEQYF

d_call: TRBD1
clone_size: NA
v_call: TRBV6-1
j_call: TRBJ2-7
cdr3_nt: TGTGCCAGCAGTTCGGGGACAGGACTTTTCTACGAGCAGTACTTC
cdr3_aa: CASSSGTGLFYEQYF

d_call: NA
clone_size: NA
v_call: TRBV13
j_call: TRBJ1-3
cdr3_nt: TGTGCCAGCAGCCAGGACAGCGGAAACACCATATATTTT
cdr3_aa: CASSQDSGNTIYF

d_call: NA
clone_size: NA
v_call: TRBV15
j_call: TRBJ1-3
cdr3_nt: TGTGCCACTTCCCGGGACATAACTCCACTTTCGGGAAACACCATATATTTT
cdr3_aa: CATSRDITPLSGNTIYF

d_call: TRBD1
clone_size: NA
v_call: TRBV10-3
j_call: TRBJ1-6
cdr3_nt: TGTGCCATCAGTGAGGACAGGGCTTCACCCCTCCACTTT
cdr3_aa: CAISEDRASPLHF

d_call: TRBD2
clone_size: NA
v_call: TRBV14
j_call: TRBJ2-1
cdr3_nt: TGTGCCAGCAGCCACGGGGGGGTTGAGCAGTTCTTC
cdr3_aa: CASSHGGVEQFF

d_call: TRBD1
clone_size: NA
v_call: TRBV6-4
j_call: TRBJ2-1
cdr3_nt: TGTGCCAGCAGCCGGGACAGGGGAATGTGGAATGAGCAGTTCTTC
cdr3_aa: CASSRDRGMWNEQFF

d_call: TRBD2
clone_size: once
v_call: TRBV5-4
j_call: TRBJ2-5
cdr3_nt: TGTGCCAGCAGCCTACGGACTAGCGGGGGCGCCCAAGAGACCCAGTACTTC
cdr3_aa: CASSLRTSGGAQETQYF

d_call: TRBD1
clone_size: once
v_call: TRBV5-1
j_call: TRBJ1-1
cdr3_nt: TGCGCCAGCAGCAAGGGGACAGCCCAGAACACTGAAGCTTTCTTT
cdr3_aa: CASSKGTAQNTEAFF

d_call: NA
clone_size: NA
v_call: TRBV7-2
j_call: TRBJ1-5
cdr3_nt: TGTGCCAGCAGCTTAGTTGACAGGAGTAATCAGCCCCAGCATTTT
cdr3_aa: CASSLVDRSNQPQHF

d_call: NA
clone_size: few
v_call: TRBV9
j_call: TRBJ1-1
cdr3_nt: TGTGCCAGCAGCGCCAGGGAGAACACTGAAGCTTTCTTT
cdr3_aa: CASSARENTEAFF

d_call: TRBD1
clone_size: few
v_call: TRBV6-1
j_call: TRBJ2-1
cdr3_nt: TGTGCCAGCAGTGAAGCGGGACAGGGGATAATGTTTGAGCAGTTCTTC
cdr3_aa: CASSEAGQGIMFEQFF

d_call: NA
clone_size: NA
v_call: TRBV30
j_call: TRBJ2-7
cdr3_nt: TGTGCCTTCTCTAGCGCGGGCCCGGCCGAGCAGTACTTC
cdr3_aa: CAFSSAGPAEQYF

d_call: NA
clone_size: few
v_call: TRBV6-5
j_call: TRBJ2-7
cdr3_nt: TGTGCCAGCAGTGCAGGACAGAACTACGAGCAGTACTTC
cdr3_aa: CASSAGQNYEQYF